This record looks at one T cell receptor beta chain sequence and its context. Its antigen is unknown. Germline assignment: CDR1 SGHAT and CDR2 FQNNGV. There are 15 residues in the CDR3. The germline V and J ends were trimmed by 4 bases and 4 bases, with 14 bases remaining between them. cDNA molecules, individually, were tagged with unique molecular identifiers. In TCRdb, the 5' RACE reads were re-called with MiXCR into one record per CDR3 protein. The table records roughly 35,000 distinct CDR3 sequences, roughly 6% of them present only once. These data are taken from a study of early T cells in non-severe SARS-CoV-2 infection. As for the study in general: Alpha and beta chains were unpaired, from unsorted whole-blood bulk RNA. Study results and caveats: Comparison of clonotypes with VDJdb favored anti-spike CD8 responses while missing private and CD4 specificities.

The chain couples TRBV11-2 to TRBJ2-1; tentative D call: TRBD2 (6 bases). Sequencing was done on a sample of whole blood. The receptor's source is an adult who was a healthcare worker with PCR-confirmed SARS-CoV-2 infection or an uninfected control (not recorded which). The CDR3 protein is CASSSRDSNYNEQFF. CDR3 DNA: TGTGCCAGCAGCTCCCGGGACTCGAATTACAATGAGCAGTTCTTC.